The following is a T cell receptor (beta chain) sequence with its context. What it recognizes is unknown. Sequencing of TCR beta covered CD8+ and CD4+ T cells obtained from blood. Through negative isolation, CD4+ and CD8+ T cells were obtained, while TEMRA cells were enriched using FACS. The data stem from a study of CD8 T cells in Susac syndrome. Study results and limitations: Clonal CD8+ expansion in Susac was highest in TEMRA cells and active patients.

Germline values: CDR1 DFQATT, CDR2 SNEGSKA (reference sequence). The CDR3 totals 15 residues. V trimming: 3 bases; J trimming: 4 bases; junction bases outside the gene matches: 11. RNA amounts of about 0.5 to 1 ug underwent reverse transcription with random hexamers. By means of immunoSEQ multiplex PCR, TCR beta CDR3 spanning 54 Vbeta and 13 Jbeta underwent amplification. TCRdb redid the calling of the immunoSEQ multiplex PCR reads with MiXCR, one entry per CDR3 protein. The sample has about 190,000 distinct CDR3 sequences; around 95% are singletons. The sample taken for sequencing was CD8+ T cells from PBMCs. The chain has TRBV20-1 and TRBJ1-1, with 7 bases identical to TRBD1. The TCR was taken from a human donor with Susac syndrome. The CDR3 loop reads CSAREKRRGLTEAFF. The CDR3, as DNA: TGCAGTGCTAGGGAGAAGAGAAGGGGGCTCACTGAAGCTTTCTTT.